A selection of T cell receptor beta chains follows, all from one sample in a study of blood T cell repertoires in COVID-19. TCRdb's table, derived via immunoSEQ multiplex PCR, lists solely in-frame clones and lacks some. The sample contains fewer than 90,000 clones, around 75% of which appear only once. Sequenced: peripheral blood. These receptors all come from a woman in her fifties or sixties with acute or convalescent COVID-19. Each CDR3 is given with its conserved first and last residue. Only some rows state a clone size, as once, few, many or a class for expanded clones.

V gene: TRBV3-1/TRBV3-2; J gene: TRBJ2-2; clone size: NA; CDR3 protein: CASSPGSGQGAGELFF
V gene: TRBV3-1/TRBV3-2; J gene: TRBJ2-3; clone size: NA; CDR3 protein: CASSQGAGGPSADTQYF
V gene: TRBV6-1; J gene: TRBJ1-5; clone size: NA; CDR3 protein: CASSEGQDRNQPQHF
V gene: TRBV25-1; J gene: TRBJ2-3; clone size: NA; CDR3 protein: CASSLRGTQYF
V gene: TRBV19; J gene: TRBJ2-1; clone size: NA; CDR3 protein: CATKRGGLYNEQFF
V gene: TRBV9; J gene: TRBJ2-3; clone size: NA; CDR3 protein: CARRVGGAGGTDTQYF
V gene: TRBV15; J gene: TRBJ2-3; clone size: NA; CDR3 protein: CATSRDLGSGGPVSSTDTQYF
V gene: TRBV9; J gene: TRBJ2-7; clone size: NA; CDR3 protein: CASSVQGTTYEQYF
V gene: TRBV5-1; J gene: TRBJ2-3; clone size: NA; CDR3 protein: CASSLDRDRGGADTQYF
V gene: TRBV15; J gene: TRBJ2-2; clone size: NA; CDR3 protein: CATSRAGQGSGELFF
V gene: TRBV19; J gene: TRBJ1-1; clone size: NA; CDR3 protein: CASSIAANTEAFF
V gene: TRBV28; J gene: TRBJ1-6; clone size: NA; CDR3 protein: CASRQGGNSPLHF
V gene: TRBV5-1; J gene: TRBJ2-3; clone size: NA; CDR3 protein: CASSPVSATDTQYF
V gene: TRBV7-2; J gene: TRBJ1-3; clone size: NA; CDR3 protein: CASSFTGAAGNTIYF
V gene: TRBV18; J gene: TRBJ1-1; clone size: NA; CDR3 protein: CASSPPGNTEAFF
V gene: TRBV5-1; J gene: TRBJ2-7; clone size: few; CDR3 protein: CASSSGLLQYF
V gene: TRBV6-5; J gene: TRBJ1-1; clone size: NA; CDR3 protein: CASRRAWDTEAFF
V gene: TRBV28; J gene: TRBJ1-2; clone size: NA; CDR3 protein: CASSPGQLLYGYTF
V gene: TRBV19; J gene: TRBJ1-2; clone size: few; CDR3 protein: CASSKQGATYGYTF
V gene: TRBV19; J gene: TRBJ2-1; clone size: few; CDR3 protein: CASSRGFVSYNEQFF